This T cell receptor (beta chain) was identified during a study of T cell responses to AZD1222 COVID-19 vaccine. About this clone: The antigen is not known.

Regarding the study as a whole: Repertoires were collected only later (after the peak T cell response had occurred). Only a handful of AZD1222 recipients tested seropositive at baseline.

Germline assignment: CDR1 SEHNR and CDR2 FQNEAQ (reference sequence). The V gene lost 4 bases and the J gene lost 2 bases, with 10 bases spanning the gap. The CDR3 length is 14 residues. The repertoire was sequenced with immunoSEQ multiplex PCR; TCRdb's copy has only in-frame clones and lacks some. The table shows roughly 120,000 clones, with 92% occurring only once. The sample in question was peripheral blood, obtained on day 0 of AZD1222 vaccination. The sequence came from an adult in good health. The chain uses TRBV7-9 and TRBJ2-3, with D possibly TRBD1 on 6 matching bases. Here the CDR3 DNA reads TGTGCCAGCAGCTCCGGACAGACCACAGATACGCAGTATTTT. Translation gives CASSSGQTTDTQYF. The complete variable domain, with remaining parts taken from reference TRBV7-9 and TRBJ2-3, reads DTGVSQNPRHKITKRGQNVTFRCDPISEHNRLYWYRQTLGQGPEFLTYFQNEAQLEKSRLLSDRFSAERPKGSFSTLEIQRTEQGDSAMYLCASSSGQTTDTQYFGPGTRLTVL.